What follows are 14 T cell receptor beta chains derived from one specimen sequenced in a study of cytomegalovirus exposure and HLA in healthy donors. Primers included in the PCR were 60 Vbeta and 13 Jbeta primers. Clones were sequenced by immunoSEQ multiplex PCR, and TCRdb holds only the in-frame ones, with some missing. This sample has about 150,000 clones, with more than 80% found just once. Sequencing was performed on PBMCs. These receptors all stem from a woman aged 40-49 years in good health and CMV-seropositive.

V usage is TRBV19 and J usage is TRBJ2-7; D may be TRBD2 (5 bases). The CDR3 is made up of 13 amino acids. Trimming shortened V by 6 bases and J by 0 bases, and 9 bases separated the two germline ends. The germline gives CDR1 LNHDA, CDR2 SQIVND (reference sequence). CDR3 nucleotide sequence: TGTGCCAGTAGAGCGGAAAGCTCCTACGAGCAGTACTTC. Its protein product is CASRAESSYEQYF. Variable domain in full (rest from reference TRBV19 and TRBJ2-7): DGGITQSPKYLFRKEGQNVTLSCEQNLNHDAMYWYRQDPGQGLRLIYYSQIVNDFQKGDIAEGYSVSREKKESFPLTVTSAQKNPTAFYLCASRAESSYEQYFGPGTRLTVT.

J is TRBJ2-1 and V is TRBV2; maybe TRBD1 (5 bases). The CDR3 totals 15 residues. Germline V gene lookup returns CDR1 SNHLY and CDR2 FYNNEI. The V and J ends lost 6 bases and 6 bases respectively, with 18 bases between them. The CDR3 is CASRPLRTLSNEQFF. The DNA for the CDR3 is TGTGCCAGCAGGCCACTCCGGACACTTTCCAATGAGCAGTTCTTC.

The chain couples TRBV6-1 to TRBJ2-3, with D possibly matching TRBD2 (5 bases). This CDR3 has 15 amino acids. The V end was cut by 7 bases, the J end by 0 bases, with 14 bases between. Per the germline V gene, CDR1 is MNHNS and CDR2 is SASEGT. CDR3 sequence: CASTISGTSTDTQYF. CDR3 sequence (DNA): TGTGCCAGCACGATCAGCGGTACTAGCACAGATACGCAGTATTTT.

The J gene is TRBJ2-3, the V gene TRBV7-2; TRBD2 aligns across 7 bases. The V gene end was trimmed by 2 bases and the J gene end by 0 bases; junction bases not matched to a gene: 2. This CDR3 has 15 residues. Germline-derived CDR1 and CDR2 are SGHTA and FQGNSA. CDR3 sequence (DNA): TGTGCCAGCAGCTTATTGGGGGGGAGCACAGATACGCAGTATTTT. As protein: CASSLLGGSTDTQYF.

V usage is TRBV30 and J usage is TRBJ2-2; 8 bases are a match to TRBD1. This CDR3 spans 14 amino acids. Germline CDR1 reads GTSNPN; CDR2 reads SVGIG (reference sequence). The V and J ends lost 2 bases and 5 bases, in that order; junction bases with no gene match: 4. CDR3 sequence reads: CAWSRDRPTGELFF. CDR3 DNA: TGTGCCTGGAGTCGGGACAGGCCGACCGGGGAGCTGTTTTTT.

The rearrangement uses TRBV10-2 and TRBJ2-1, with D perhaps matching TRBD2 (7 bases). Trimming stripped 10 bases from V and 8 bases from J, with 12 bases between. The CDR3 is 11 amino acids. Germline V lookup: CDR1 WSHSY, CDR2 SAAADI. DNA for the CDR3: TGCGCCATCTTGGGGGGGCATGAGCAGTTCTTC. Its translation: CAILGGHEQFF.

The V call is TRBV30, the J call TRBJ2-7; D is perhaps TRBD2 (7 bases). V lost 5 bases, J lost 4 bases, and 18 bases lay in between. Looked up from germline, CDR1 is GTSNPN and CDR2 is SVGIG (reference sequence). CDR3 length: 14 amino acids. CDR3 bases: TGTGCCTGGTGCCGCGGGGGCTCCGCATACGAGCAGTACTTC. Translation gives CAWCRGGSAYEQYF.

The chain has TRBV28 and TRBJ2-7; 15 positions match TRBD2. The V and J ends lost 8 bases and 9 bases, in that order; junction bases with no gene match: 5. In germline, CDR1 is MDHEN, CDR2 SYDVKM. This CDR3 has 13 amino acids. Written as DNA, the CDR3 is TGTGCCAGCGGACTAGCGGGAGGGCCGGGGCAGTACTTC. It translates to CASGLAGGPGQYF.

This clone has only one observation. The chain carries TRBV30 and TRBJ2-1, with 8 bases aligning to TRBD2. Per germline, CDR1 GTSNPN and CDR2 SVGIG (reference sequence). V lost 2 bases, J lost 9 bases, and 12 bases stayed unmatched. There are 15 residues in the CDR3. The CDR3 nucleotides read TGTGCCTGGAGTCCGCGGGGGGCCAGGACCATTGAGCAGTTCTTC. Encoded protein: CAWSPRGARTIEQFF.

This chain links TRBV28 with TRBJ1-4, with unresolved D. The germline gives CDR1 MDHEN, CDR2 SYDVKM. Trimming took 6 bases from V and 8 from J, leaving 13 bases between them. The CDR3 runs 13 residues. The CDR3 is CASSVPGDEKLFF. CDR3 DNA sequence: TGTGCCAGCAGCGTCCCGGGAGACGAAAAACTGTTTTTT.

This sequence joins TRBV4-3 and TRBJ2-5, with D uncertain. The J call may be wrong; the DNA end is better matched by TRBJ2-7. CDR1 LGHNA and CDR2 YSLEER come from the germline V gene. This CDR3 is built from 14 residues. The CDR3 is CASLKTNAYYEQYF. The DNA for the CDR3 is TGCGCCAGCCTTAAAACGAACGCGTACTACGAGCAGTACTTC.

This chain connects TRBV18 to TRBJ1-4, with TRBD1 matching 12 bases. Germline trimming cut 2 bases from V and 7 bases from J; bases unmatched to any gene: 8. Germline V lookup: CDR1 KGHSH, CDR2 LQKENI. The CDR3 runs to 17 residues. The CDR3 coding sequence is TGTGCCAGCTCACCAGGGACAGGGGGCGTTGAAAGTGAAAAACTGTTTTTT. Its translation: CASSPGTGGVESEKLFF.

The chain has TRBV7-6 and TRBJ1-1; 7 nucleotides line up with TRBD1. Germline V gene sequence: CDR1 SGHVS, CDR2 FNYEAQ. The CDR3 consists of 15 residues. V lost 5 bases to trimming and J lost 3 bases; unmatched junction nucleotides: 9. CDR3 residues: CASSLSPGTDTEAFF. The CDR3 nucleotides read TGTGCCAGCAGCCTATCACCCGGGACAGACACTGAAGCTTTCTTT.

The chain links TRBV20-1 to TRBJ2-1; D call uncertain. The V and J ends lost 6 bases and 4 bases respectively, with 7 bases between them. The CDR3 totals 11 residues. Germline V gene lookup returns CDR1 DFQATT and CDR2 SNEGSKA (reference sequence). CDR3 amino acids: CSARQYNEQFF. Here the CDR3 DNA reads TGCAGTGCGAGACAATACAATGAGCAGTTCTTC.